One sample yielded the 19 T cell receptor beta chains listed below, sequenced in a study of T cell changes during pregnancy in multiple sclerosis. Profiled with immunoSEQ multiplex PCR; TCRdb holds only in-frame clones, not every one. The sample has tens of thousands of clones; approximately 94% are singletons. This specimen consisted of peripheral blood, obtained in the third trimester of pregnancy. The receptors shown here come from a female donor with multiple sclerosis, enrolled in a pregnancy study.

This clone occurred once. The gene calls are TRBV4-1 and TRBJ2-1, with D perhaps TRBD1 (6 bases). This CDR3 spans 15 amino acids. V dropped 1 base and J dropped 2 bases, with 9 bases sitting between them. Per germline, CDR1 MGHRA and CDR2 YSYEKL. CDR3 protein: CASSQGNRAYNEQFF. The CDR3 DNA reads TGCGCCAGCAGCCAAGGGAACAGGGCCTACAATGAGCAGTTCTTC.

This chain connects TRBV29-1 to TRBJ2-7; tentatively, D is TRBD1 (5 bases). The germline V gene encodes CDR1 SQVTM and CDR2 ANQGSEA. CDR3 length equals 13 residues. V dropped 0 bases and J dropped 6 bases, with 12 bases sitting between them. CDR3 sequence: CSVEDINQGEQYF. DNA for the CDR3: TGCAGCGTTGAAGATATCAATCAGGGCGAGCAGTACTTC.

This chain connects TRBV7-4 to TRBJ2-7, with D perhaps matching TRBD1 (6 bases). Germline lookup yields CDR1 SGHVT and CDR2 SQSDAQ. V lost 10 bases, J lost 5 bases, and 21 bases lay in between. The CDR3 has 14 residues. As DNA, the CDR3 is TGTGCCACAGACCACGGCAGGGGAAGTGACGAGCAGTACTTC. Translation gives CATDHGRGSDEQYF. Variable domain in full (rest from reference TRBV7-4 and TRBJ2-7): GAGVSQSPRYKVAKRGRDVALRCDSISGHVTLYWYRQTLGQGSEVLTYSQSDAQRDKSGRPSGRFSAERPERSVSTLKIQRTEQGDSAVYLCATDHGRGSDEQYFGPGTRLTVT.

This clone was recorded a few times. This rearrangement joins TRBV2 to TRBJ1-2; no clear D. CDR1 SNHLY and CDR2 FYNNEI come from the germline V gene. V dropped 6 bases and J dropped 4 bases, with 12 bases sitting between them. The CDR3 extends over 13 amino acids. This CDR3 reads CASSDYAGYGYTF. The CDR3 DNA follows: TGTGCCAGCAGCGATTATGCAGGCTATGGCTACACCTTC.

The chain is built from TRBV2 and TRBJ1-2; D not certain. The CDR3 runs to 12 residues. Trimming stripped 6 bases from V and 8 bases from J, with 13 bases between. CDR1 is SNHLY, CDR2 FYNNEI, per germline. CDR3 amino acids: CASSFRAWGYTF. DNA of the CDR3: TGTGCCAGCAGCTTTCGAGCTTGGGGCTACACCTTC.

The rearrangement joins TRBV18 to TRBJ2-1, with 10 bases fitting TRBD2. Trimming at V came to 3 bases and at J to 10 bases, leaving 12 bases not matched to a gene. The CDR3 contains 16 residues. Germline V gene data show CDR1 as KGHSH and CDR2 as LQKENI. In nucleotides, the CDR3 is TGTGCCAGCTCACCGATCTCTAGCGGGAGACAATGGGAGCAGTTCTTC. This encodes CASSPISSGRQWEQFF. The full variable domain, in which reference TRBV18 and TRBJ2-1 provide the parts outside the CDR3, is NAGVMQNPRHLVRRRGQEARLRCSPMKGHSHVYWYRQLPEEGLKFMVYLQKENIIDESGMPKERFSAEFPKEGPSILRIQQVVRGDSAAYFCASSPISSGRQWEQFFGPGTRLTVL.

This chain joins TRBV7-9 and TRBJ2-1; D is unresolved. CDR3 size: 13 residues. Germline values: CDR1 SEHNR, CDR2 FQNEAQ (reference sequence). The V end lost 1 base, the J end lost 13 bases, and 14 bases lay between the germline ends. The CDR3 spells CASSLVASEEQFF. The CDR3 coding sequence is TGTGCCAGCAGCTTAGTGGCCAGTGAAGAACAGTTCTTC.

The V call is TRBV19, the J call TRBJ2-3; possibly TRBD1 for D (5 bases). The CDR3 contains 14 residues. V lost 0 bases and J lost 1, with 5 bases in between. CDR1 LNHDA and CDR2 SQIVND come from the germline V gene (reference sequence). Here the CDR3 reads CASSIDRGTDTQYF. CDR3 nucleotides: TGTGCCAGTAGTATAGACAGGGGCACAGATACGCAGTATTTT. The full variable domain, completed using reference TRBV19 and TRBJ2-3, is DGGITQSPKYLFRKEGQNVTLSCEQNLNHDAMYWYRQDPGQGLRLIYYSQIVNDFQKGDIAEGYSVSREKKESFPLTVTSAQKNPTAFYLCASSIDRGTDTQYFGPGTRLTVL.

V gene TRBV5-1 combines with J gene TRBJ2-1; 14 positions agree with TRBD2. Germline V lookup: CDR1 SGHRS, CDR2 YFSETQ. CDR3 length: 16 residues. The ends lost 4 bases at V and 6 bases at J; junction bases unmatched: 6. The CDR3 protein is CASSPRLAGGVNEQFF. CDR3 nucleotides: TGCGCCAGCAGCCCTAGACTAGCGGGAGGGGTCAATGAGCAGTTCTTC.

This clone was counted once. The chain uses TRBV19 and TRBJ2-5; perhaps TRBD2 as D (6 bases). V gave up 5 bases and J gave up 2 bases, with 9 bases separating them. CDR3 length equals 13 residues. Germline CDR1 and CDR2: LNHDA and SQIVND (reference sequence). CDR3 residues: CASSSGVQETQYF. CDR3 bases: TGTGCCAGTAGTTCGGGGGTTCAAGAGACCCAGTACTTC. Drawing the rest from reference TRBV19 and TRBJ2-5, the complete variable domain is DGGITQSPKYLFRKEGQNVTLSCEQNLNHDAMYWYRQDPGQGLRLIYYSQIVNDFQKGDIAEGYSVSREKKESFPLTVTSAQKNPTAFYLCASSSGVQETQYFGPGTRLLVL.

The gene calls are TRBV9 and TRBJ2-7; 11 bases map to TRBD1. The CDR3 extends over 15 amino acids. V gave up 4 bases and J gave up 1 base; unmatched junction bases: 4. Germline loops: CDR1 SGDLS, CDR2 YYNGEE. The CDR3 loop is CASSPRDRGSYEQYF. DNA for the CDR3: TGTGCCAGCAGCCCCCGGGACAGGGGGTCCTACGAGCAGTACTTC.

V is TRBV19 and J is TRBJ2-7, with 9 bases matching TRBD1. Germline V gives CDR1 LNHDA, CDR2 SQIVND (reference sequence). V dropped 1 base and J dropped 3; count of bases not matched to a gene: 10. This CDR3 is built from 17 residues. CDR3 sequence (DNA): TGTGCCAGTAGTATAGTGGGACAGGGCGCAGGTGTCTACGAGCAGTACTTC. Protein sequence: CASSIVGQGAGVYEQYF.

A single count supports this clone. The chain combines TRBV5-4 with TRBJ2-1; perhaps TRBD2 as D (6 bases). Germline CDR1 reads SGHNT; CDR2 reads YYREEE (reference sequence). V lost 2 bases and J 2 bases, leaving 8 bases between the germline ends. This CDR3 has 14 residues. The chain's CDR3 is CASSLAGPYNEQFF. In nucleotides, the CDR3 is TGTGCCAGCAGCTTAGCGGGTCCCTACAATGAGCAGTTCTTC.

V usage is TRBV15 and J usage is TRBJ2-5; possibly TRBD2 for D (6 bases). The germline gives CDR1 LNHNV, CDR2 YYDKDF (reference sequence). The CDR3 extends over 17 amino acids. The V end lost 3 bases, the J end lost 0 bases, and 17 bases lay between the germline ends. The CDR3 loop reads CATSRRGYPGNQETQYF. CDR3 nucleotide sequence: TGTGCCACCAGCAGGCGGGGATATCCGGGGAACCAAGAGACCCAGTACTTC.

This CDR3 reads CASSATSGYEQYF. Here the CDR3 DNA reads TGTGCCAGCAGCGCCACTAGCGGCTACGAGCAGTACTTC. The chain carries TRBV11-1 and TRBJ2-7; 8 nucleotides agree with TRBD2. This CDR3 is built from 13 residues. The V and J ends lost 5 bases and 3 bases, in that order; junction bases with no gene match: 3. The germline gives CDR1 SGHAT, CDR2 FQDESV (reference sequence).

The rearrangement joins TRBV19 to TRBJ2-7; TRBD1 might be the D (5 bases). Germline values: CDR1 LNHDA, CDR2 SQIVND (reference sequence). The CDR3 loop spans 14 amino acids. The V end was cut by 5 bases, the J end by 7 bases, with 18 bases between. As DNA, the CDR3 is TGTGCCAGTAGTCTGCGACAGACTTGGGGTGAGCAGTACTTC. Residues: CASSLRQTWGEQYF.

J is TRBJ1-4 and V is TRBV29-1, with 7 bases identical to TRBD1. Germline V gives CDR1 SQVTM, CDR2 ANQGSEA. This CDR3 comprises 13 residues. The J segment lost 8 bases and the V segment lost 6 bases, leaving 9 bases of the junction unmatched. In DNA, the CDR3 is TGCAGCGTACGTAGACAGGGCCTCGAAAAACTGTTTTTT. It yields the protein CSVRRQGLEKLFF.

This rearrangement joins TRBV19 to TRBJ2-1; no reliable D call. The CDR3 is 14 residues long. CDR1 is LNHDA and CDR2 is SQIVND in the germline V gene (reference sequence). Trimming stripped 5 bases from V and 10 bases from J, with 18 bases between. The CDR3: CASSLKLPPREQFF. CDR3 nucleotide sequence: TGTGCCAGTAGTTTAAAACTCCCGCCGAGGGAGCAGTTCTTC.

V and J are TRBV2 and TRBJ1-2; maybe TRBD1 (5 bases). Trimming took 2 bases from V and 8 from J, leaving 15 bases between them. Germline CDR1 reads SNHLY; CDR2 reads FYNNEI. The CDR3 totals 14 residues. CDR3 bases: TGTGCCAGCAGTGAAAAAGGGGTCGCCGGCGGCTACACCTTC. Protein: CASSEKGVAGGYTF.